A single sample gave rise to the 19 T cell receptor beta chains below, sequenced in a study of T cell responses to AZD1222 COVID-19 vaccine (dated by TCRdb to about 2021). Library construction relied on the immunoSEQ multiplex PCR assay. TCRdb obtained this table from immuneACCESS and retained in-frame rearrangements with V and J assigned. These tables miss some clones; where compared with another copy, unresolved V genes account for less than half of the shortfall, and the remainder is unexplained. The sample includes 140,000 or so clones, with 89% observed a single time. The ten largest make up under 2% of the sample. The sample's time point label, in plain terms: about 28 days (+/-7) after the second vaccine dose. This specimen consisted of peripheral blood, obtained 28 days after the second AZD1222 dose. These receptors were collected from an adult who received the AZD1222 COVID-19 vaccine.

J is TRBJ2-1 and V is TRBV2; TRBD2 agrees at 7 bases. The ends lost 3 bases at V and 4 bases at J; junction bases unmatched: 9. From germline, CDR1 is SNHLY and CDR2 FYNNEI. There are 16 residues in the CDR3. The CDR3 loop reads CASSEPPGEGYNEQFF. Written as DNA, the CDR3 is TGTGCCAGCAGTGAGCCTCCCGGGGAGGGATACAATGAGCAGTTCTTC.

This chain links TRBV6-2 or TRBV6-3 with TRBJ2-3, with TRBD1 identical over 10 bases. The trim removed 5 bases at V and 5 bases at J, leaving 7 bases unmatched. In germline, CDR1 is MNHEY, CDR2 SVGEGT. CDR3 size: 15 residues. CDR3 sequence reads: CASSPWDRGIDTQYF. CDR3 DNA sequence: TGTGCCAGCAGTCCCTGGGACAGGGGAATAGATACGCAGTATTTT.

The rearrangement joins TRBV29-1 to TRBJ1-1; the D gene is possibly TRBD1 (5 bases). The CDR3 consists of 11 residues. CDR1 is SQVTM and CDR2 is ANQGSEA in the germline V gene. Between the trimmed V and J ends, which lost 6 bases and 5 bases, there was a span of 10 bases. For the CDR3, the DNA is TGCAGCGTGCAGGGCGTAACTGAAGCTTTCTTT. Its protein product is CSVQGVTEAFF. Looking up the rest from reference TRBV29-1 and TRBJ1-1 gives the full variable domain: SAVISQKPSRDICQRGTSLTIQCQVDSQVTMMFWYRQQPGQSLTLIATANQGSEATYESGFVIDKFPISRPNLTFSTLTVSNMSPEDSSIYLCSVQGVTEAFFGQGTRLTVV.

The V gene is TRBV11-3, the J gene TRBJ2-6; D is unclear. CDR1 SGHNT and CDR2 YENEEA come from the germline V gene. The ends were cut back, 5 bases at V and 0 bases at J, with 14 bases in the middle. This CDR3 has 17 residues. The CDR3 is CASSLPLRYSGANVLTF. DNA for the CDR3: TGTGCCAGCAGCCTACCCCTCCGGTACTCTGGGGCCAACGTCCTGACTTTC.

The chain recombines TRBV10-3 with TRBJ1-5; a weak D match, TRBD1 (6 bases). The germline V and J ends were trimmed by 4 bases and 6 bases, with 10 bases remaining between them. Germline-derived CDR1 and CDR2 are ENHRY and SYGVKD. This CDR3 comprises 13 residues. CDR3 DNA sequence: TGTGCCATCAGTGTGGGGGCAGGTCAGCCCCAGCATTTT. Translated, it gives CAISVGAGQPQHF.

V and J are TRBV5-4 and TRBJ1-1, with 7 bases fitting TRBD1. Germline V lookup: CDR1 SGHNT, CDR2 YYREEE (reference sequence). The CDR3 has 14 amino acids. Germline trimming cut 0 bases from V and 4 bases from J; bases unmatched to any gene: 3. The CDR3 DNA reads TGTGCCAGCAGCTTGGCAGGGGGGGCCACTGAAGCTTTCTTT. Translating it yields CASSLAGGATEAFF.

The CDR3 sequence: CAWSGGISSYEQYF. The CDR3 DNA follows: TGTGCCTGGAGCGGCGGGATTAGCTCCTACGAGCAGTACTTC. The chain joins TRBV30 to TRBJ2-7; possibly TRBD2 for D (6 bases). This CDR3 has 14 residues. Trimming removed 3 bases at V and 0 bases at J, with 12 bases between. CDR1 and CDR2 (germline): GTSNPN, SVGIG (reference sequence).

The CDR3 DNA reads TGCAGCGTTGGTGAGGTTCCAGGTGGAAACACCATATATTTT. As protein: CSVGEVPGGNTIYF. V is TRBV29-1 and J is TRBJ1-3; D is uncertain. CDR1 is SQVTM, CDR2 ANQGSEA, per germline. V shed 4 bases and J shed 3 bases, with 13 bases lying between them. The CDR3 consists of 14 residues. The full variable domain, completed using reference TRBV29-1 and TRBJ1-3, is SAVISQKPSRDICQRGTSLTIQCQVDSQVTMMFWYRQQPGQSLTLIATANQGSEATYESGFVIDKFPISRPNLTFSTLTVSNMSPEDSSIYLCSVGEVPGGNTIYFGEGSWLTVV.

The chain combines TRBV5-4 with TRBJ1-2; no clear D. The V gene lost 3 bases and the J gene lost 3 bases, with 9 bases spanning the gap. CDR1 and CDR2 from the germline V gene are SGHNT and YYREEE (reference sequence). The CDR3 has 13 residues. The CDR3 sequence: CASSSESDYGYTF. The CDR3 coding sequence is TGTGCCAGCAGCTCCGAGAGCGACTATGGCTACACCTTC.

The chain links TRBV21-1 to TRBJ1-1; TRBD1, the table's D call, was not compared with the DNA. TRBV21-1 has pseudogene status. This CDR3 is 15 amino acids long. CDR3 loop: CASSRRQWMNTEAFF. The CDR3 DNA follows: TGTGCCAGCAGCAGACGACAGTGGATGAACACTGAAGCTTTCTTT.

In this sample, this clone turned up a few times. V and J are TRBV3-1 (or the pseudogene TRBV3-2) and TRBJ1-1; D gene ambiguous. V lost 3 bases and J lost 1, with 15 bases in between. CDR1 and CDR2 from the germline V gene are LGHDT and YNNKEL (reference sequence). The CDR3 contains 16 residues. CDR3 loop: CASSQRQGGRNTEAFF. CDR3 in DNA: TGTGCCAGCAGCCAGAGACAAGGCGGACGGAACACTGAAGCTTTCTTT.

This rearrangement joins TRBV6-4 to TRBJ2-2; 12 nucleotides match TRBD2. V shed 5 bases and J 5 bases; nucleotides not matched to a gene: 3. CDR3 length equals 15 residues. CDR1 and CDR2 (germline): MRHNA, SNTAGT. CDR3 sequence reads: CASSRTSGTTGELFF. The CDR3 coding sequence is TGTGCCAGCAGTCGGACTAGCGGGACGACCGGGGAGCTGTTTTTT.

The chain couples TRBV6-5 to TRBJ2-1, with D uncertain. CDR3 length: 15 residues. The V end was cut by 6 bases, the J end by 0 bases, with 12 bases between. Germline loops: CDR1 MNHEY, CDR2 SVGAGI. The CDR3 DNA follows: TGTGCCAGCAGGAGAGATTCAAGCTCCTACAATGAGCAGTTCTTC. Protein product: CASRRDSSSYNEQFF.

The V gene is TRBV9, the J gene TRBJ1-3, with 8 bases lining up with TRBD1. Germline V gene sequence: CDR1 SGDLS, CDR2 YYNGEE. V lost 3 bases and J lost 5; bases outside the gene matches: 13. The CDR3 covers 17 residues. The CDR3 sequence: CASSAHVPGQGRNTIYF. CDR3 DNA: TGTGCCAGCAGCGCACACGTTCCCGGACAGGGCCGAAACACCATATATTTT.

The CDR3 reads CASSLWSRGPYEQYF. The DNA of the CDR3 is TGTGCCAGCAGCCTATGGTCCAGGGGGCCATACGAGCAGTACTTC. This sequence joins TRBV3-1 (or the pseudogene TRBV3-2) and TRBJ2-7; 8 nucleotides match TRBD1. Germline V lookup: CDR1 LGHDT, CDR2 YNNKEL (reference sequence). There are 15 residues in the CDR3. V trimming: 4 bases; J trimming: 4 bases; junction bases outside the gene matches: 9.

CDR3 in amino acids: CASSITGRGNYGYTF. In DNA, the CDR3 is TGTGCCAGTAGTATCACGGGAAGGGGCAACTATGGCTACACCTTC. The J gene is TRBJ1-2, the V gene TRBV19; D is possibly TRBD1 (5 bases). The CDR3 length is 15 residues. Germline V gene data show CDR1 as LNHDA and CDR2 as SQIVND (reference sequence). Trimming stripped 3 bases from V and 2 bases from J, with 13 bases between. Using reference TRBV19 and TRBJ1-2 for the parts outside the CDR3, the full variable domain is DGGITQSPKYLFRKEGQNVTLSCEQNLNHDAMYWYRQDPGQGLRLIYYSQIVNDFQKGDIAEGYSVSREKKESFPLTVTSAQKNPTAFYLCASSITGRGNYGYTFGSGTRLTVV.

This chain connects TRBV6-6 to TRBJ2-1; D remains unclear. Deletions cut 6 bases from V and 2 bases from J, with 11 bases between. CDR3 size: 14 residues. Per the germline V gene, CDR1 is MNHNY and CDR2 is SVGAGI (reference sequence). The CDR3 spells CASRPSEAYNEQFF. The CDR3 DNA sequence: TGTGCCAGCAGGCCCTCGGAAGCCTACAATGAGCAGTTCTTC.

The rearrangement links TRBV6-2 or TRBV6-3 to TRBJ1-2; 10 bases agree with TRBD1. J was trimmed by 2 bases and V by 4 bases; bases with no gene match: 7. Germline V lookup: CDR1 MNHEY, CDR2 SVGEGT. CDR3 length: 16 residues. DNA of the CDR3: TGTGCCAGCAGTTCACTACCGGGACAGGGGAACTATGGCTACACCTTC. It is translated as CASSSLPGQGNYGYTF.

This rearrangement joins TRBV3-1 (or the pseudogene TRBV3-2) to TRBJ2-1; D possibly matches TRBD1 or TRBD2 (5 bases each). Trimming cost V 1 base and J 9 bases, with 16 bases left between them. The CDR3 covers 15 residues. Germline values: CDR1 LGHDT, CDR2 YNNKEL (reference sequence). In DNA, the CDR3 is TGTGCCAGCAGCCAAGTTGGGGGTTCTAGCATTGAGCAGTTCTTC. Its protein product is CASSQVGGSSIEQFF.